This T cell receptor (beta chain) was sequenced in a study of blood T cell repertoires in COVID-19. Looking at the study overall: Some COVID-19 samples were acute and others convalescent; all came from the United States, Italy and Spain. PBMCs, B-cell-depleted T cells, or T cells provided the cDNA or gDNA that made up the material.

The CDR3 consists of 15 residues. The germline gives CDR1 MNHEY, CDR2 SMNVEV (reference sequence). V shed 8 bases and J 1 base; nucleotides not matched to a gene: 10. This clone was recorded a few times. In the authors' workflow: Estimated nucleated cell counts came from reference gene primer amplification. Sequenced by immunoSEQ multiplex PCR; TCRdb stores in-frame clones only, minus some. V, J and clone size are taken as reported in that table, and D and trimming were inferred from the DNA itself. The table includes under 300,000 clones, about 83% detected once. The chain uses TRBV27 and TRBJ1-2; 7 bases align to TRBD1. The sample comprised peripheral blood. The receptor's source is a woman between 45 and 60 years old who had recovered from COVID-19. Here the CDR3 DNA reads TGTGCCAGCCGTGAACAGGGGAACAGTAACTATGGCTACACCTTC. Amino acids: CASREQGNSNYGYTF.